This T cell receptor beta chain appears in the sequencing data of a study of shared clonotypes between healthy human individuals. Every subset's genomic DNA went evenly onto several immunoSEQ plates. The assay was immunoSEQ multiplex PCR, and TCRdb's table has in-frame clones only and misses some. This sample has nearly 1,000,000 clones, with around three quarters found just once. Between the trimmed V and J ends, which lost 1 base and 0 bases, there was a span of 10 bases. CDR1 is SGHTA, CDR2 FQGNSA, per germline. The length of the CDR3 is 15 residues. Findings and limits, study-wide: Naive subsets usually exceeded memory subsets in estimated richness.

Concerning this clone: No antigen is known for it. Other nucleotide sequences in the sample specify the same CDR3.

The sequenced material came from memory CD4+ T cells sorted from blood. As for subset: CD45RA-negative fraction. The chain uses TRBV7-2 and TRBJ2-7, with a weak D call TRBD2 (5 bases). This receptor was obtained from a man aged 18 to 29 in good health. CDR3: CASSLGRGSSYEQYF. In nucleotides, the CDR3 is TGTGCCAGCAGCTTAGGACGTGGGAGCTCCTACGAGCAGTACTTC.